The following is a T cell receptor beta chain sequence with its context. Its antigen is currently unknown. Germline V gene sequence: CDR1 MNHNY, CDR2 SVGAGI (reference sequence). This CDR3 is 15 amino acids long. The ends were cut back, 2 bases at V and 5 bases at J, with 13 bases in the middle. Multiplex PCR with BIOMED2 TRB-A/B primer pools amplified TRB rearrangements. TCRdb itself ran the multiplex PCR reads through MiXCR, one entry per CDR3 protein. Counted here are thousands of distinct CDR3 sequences, 30% to 40% occurring once; the ten biggest clones make up 22%. The record originates from a study of T and B cells in COVID-19 patients. Overall study findings and caveats: Patients with COVID-19 reportedly showed strongly skewed T cell receptor beta variable and joining gene usage. Of 2,000 to 2,500 TCR clusters found only in the recovered cohort, 25 to 35 had low generation probability.

From blood, about 240-550 ng of genomic DNA served as TRB template. V gene TRBV6-6 combines with J gene TRBJ1-5; possibly TRBD1 for D (5 bases). The sequencing sample was made of blood. The sequence derives from a human donor who had recovered from COVID-19. The CDR3 DNA follows: TGTGCCAGCAGTTACGGCCAGGGAGGATATCAGCCCCAGCATTTT. This encodes CASSYGQGGYQPQHF.